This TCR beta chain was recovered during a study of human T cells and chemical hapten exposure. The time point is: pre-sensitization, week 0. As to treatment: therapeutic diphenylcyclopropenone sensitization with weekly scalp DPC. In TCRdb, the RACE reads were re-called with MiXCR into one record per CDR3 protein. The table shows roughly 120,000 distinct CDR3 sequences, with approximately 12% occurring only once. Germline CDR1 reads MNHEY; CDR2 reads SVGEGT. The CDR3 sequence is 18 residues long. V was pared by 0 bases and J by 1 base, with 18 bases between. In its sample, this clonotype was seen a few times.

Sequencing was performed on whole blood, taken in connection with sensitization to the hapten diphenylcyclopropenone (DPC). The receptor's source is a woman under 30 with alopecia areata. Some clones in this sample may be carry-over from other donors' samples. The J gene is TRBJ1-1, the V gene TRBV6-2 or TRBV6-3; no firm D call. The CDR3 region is CASSYSTIRLDRNTEAFF. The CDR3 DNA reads TGTGCCAGCAGTTACTCGACTATACGCTTGGATCGGAACACTGAAGCTTTCTTT.